This TCR beta chain was sequenced during a study of blood T cell repertoires in COVID-19. The assay was immunoSEQ multiplex PCR, and TCRdb's table has in-frame clones only and misses some. This sample has 230,000 or so clones, with around 84% found just once. Participants came from fewer than 25 US areas, aged about 18 to 100 years. Individuals in the exposed group had encountered a COVID-19 case within 2 weeks preceding study entry. CDR3 length: 15 amino acids. V was pared by 4 bases and J by 0 bases, with 12 bases between. CDR1 is LGHDT, CDR2 YNNKEL, per germline (reference sequence). This receptor was obtained from a woman between 50 and 59 years old who had been exposed to COVID-19. This chain connects TRBV3-1 (or the pseudogene TRBV3-2) to TRBJ1-1; weak D call: TRBD1 (5 bases). The sequenced sample was PBMCs or T cells enriched from blood (not recorded which). CDR3 DNA sequence: TGTGCCAGCAGCCGCAGGGTGGGGATGAACACTGAAGCTTTCTTT. Amino acids: CASSRRVGMNTEAFF.